These T cell receptor beta chains were read from a single sample in a study of PD-L1 blockade in urothelial cancer. Generated by immunoSEQ multiplex PCR, the TCRdb table keeps only in-frame clones and is missing some. The repertoire includes 50,000 to 65,000 clones, 85% to 90% of them detected once, and less than 3.5% sits in the top ten. Sample: PBMCs, taken around atezolizumab (anti-PD-L1) treatment. Source of these receptors: a man aged 45 to 65 with urothelial cancer. CDR3s include the opening cysteine and the closing phenylalanine or tryptophan. Fields, in order: D gene, clone size, J gene, V gene, CDR3 protein, CDR3 DNA. The D gene is left open where the match is weak. Some rows mark clone size as missing; the rest say once, few, many or name a class of expanded clone.

D gene: TRBD1; clone size: NA; J gene: TRBJ1-4; V gene: TRBV27; CDR3 protein: CASSSRTGDGREKLFF; CDR3 DNA: TGTGCCAGCAGTTCAAGGACAGGGGACGGCCGGGAAAAACTGTTTTTT
D gene: NA; clone size: NA; J gene: TRBJ1-1; V gene: TRBV4-1; CDR3 protein: CASSQADRNTEAFF; CDR3 DNA: TGCGCCAGCAGCCAAGCGGACAGAAACACTGAAGCTTTCTTT
D gene: TRBD2; clone size: NA; J gene: TRBJ2-7; V gene: TRBV2; CDR3 protein: CASREPLAGGHEQYF; CDR3 DNA: TGTGCCAGCAGGGAACCACTGGCGGGAGGTCACGAGCAGTACTTC
D gene: NA; clone size: NA; J gene: TRBJ2-1; V gene: TRBV5-1; CDR3 protein: CASSLGTGAGYNEQFF; CDR3 DNA: TGCGCCAGCAGCTTGGGTACGGGAGCGGGCTACAATGAGCAGTTCTTC
D gene: TRBD2; clone size: once; J gene: TRBJ2-3; V gene: TRBV5-4; CDR3 protein: CASSPGLAGSSTDTQYF; CDR3 DNA: TGTGCCAGCAGCCCCGGACTAGCGGGGTCTAGCACAGATACGCAGTATTTT
D gene: TRBD1; clone size: once; J gene: TRBJ2-1; V gene: TRBV6-1; CDR3 protein: CASDRTYRGEQFF; CDR3 DNA: TGTGCTTCGGACAGGACATATAGGGGTGAGCAGTTCTTC
D gene: TRBD1; clone size: NA; J gene: TRBJ2-7; V gene: TRBV27; CDR3 protein: CASSLRTGGSYEQYF; CDR3 DNA: TGTGCCAGCAGTCTGCGGACAGGGGGCTCGTACGAGCAGTACTTC
D gene: NA; clone size: NA; J gene: TRBJ1-1; V gene: TRBV6-5; CDR3 protein: CASSLRRAGAEAFF; CDR3 DNA: TGTGCCAGCAGTTTACGGCGGGCAGGGGCTGAAGCTTTCTTT
D gene: NA; clone size: NA; J gene: TRBJ2-7; V gene: TRBV6-5; CDR3 protein: CAIHPGGRAWEQYF; CDR3 DNA: TGTGCCATCCACCCTGGGGGCAGGGCTTGGGAGCAGTACTTC
D gene: NA; clone size: NA; J gene: TRBJ2-1; V gene: TRBV5-4; CDR3 protein: CASSSKPGPPTGVDEQFF; CDR3 DNA: TGTGCCAGCAGCTCGAAACCGGGACCCCCCACGGGGGTCGATGAGCAGTTCTTC
D gene: TRBD1; clone size: NA; J gene: TRBJ2-2; V gene: TRBV6-5; CDR3 protein: CASSGQGGTGELFF; CDR3 DNA: TGTGCCAGCAGCGGACAGGGGGGAACCGGGGAGCTGTTTTTT
D gene: NA; clone size: NA; J gene: TRBJ2-1; V gene: TRBV7-9; CDR3 protein: CASSLGGGDLYNEQFF; CDR3 DNA: TGTGCCAGCAGCTTAGGGGGCGGAGACCTCTACAATGAGCAGTTCTTC
D gene: NA; clone size: NA; J gene: TRBJ1-1; V gene: TRBV6-5; CDR3 protein: CASRPPGALNTEAFF; CDR3 DNA: TGTGCCAGCAGACCCCCAGGGGCCCTTAACACTGAAGCTTTCTTT
D gene: TRBD1; clone size: NA; J gene: TRBJ1-1; V gene: TRBV5-4; CDR3 protein: CASSPGDRGRGNTEAFF; CDR3 DNA: TGTGCCAGCAGCCCAGGGGACAGGGGGCGGGGGAACACTGAAGCTTTCTTT
D gene: TRBD2; clone size: NA; J gene: TRBJ2-7; V gene: TRBV7-2; CDR3 protein: CASSSTSGRAYEQYF; CDR3 DNA: TGTGCCAGCAGCTCTACTAGCGGGAGGGCCTACGAGCAGTACTTC
D gene: NA; clone size: NA; J gene: TRBJ1-6; V gene: TRBV28; CDR3 protein: CASSMVDSSYNSPLHF; CDR3 DNA: TGTGCCAGCAGCATGGTCGACAGCTCCTATAATTCACCCCTCCACTTT
D gene: TRBD2; clone size: NA; J gene: TRBJ2-1; V gene: TRBV2; CDR3 protein: CASSVGLADYNEQFF; CDR3 DNA: TGTGCCAGCAGCGTGGGACTAGCGGACTACAATGAGCAGTTCTTC
D gene: NA; clone size: NA; J gene: TRBJ1-1; V gene: TRBV7-8; CDR3 protein: CASRTDGGGTEAFF; CDR3 DNA: TGTGCCAGCAGGACCGATGGCGGGGGCACTGAAGCTTTCTTT
D gene: NA; clone size: NA; J gene: TRBJ2-5; V gene: TRBV11-2; CDR3 protein: CASGLRGNNQETQYF; CDR3 DNA: TGTGCCAGCGGGCTTCGGGGAAATAATCAAGAGACCCAGTACTTC
D gene: NA; clone size: once; J gene: TRBJ1-5; V gene: TRBV18; CDR3 protein: CASSPGGGGQPQHF; CDR3 DNA: TGTGCCAGCTCACCAGGGGGGGGTGGACAGCCCCAGCATTTT
D gene: TRBD1; clone size: NA; J gene: TRBJ2-2; V gene: TRBV6-6; CDR3 protein: CASITGTGSTGELFF; CDR3 DNA: TGTGCCAGCATCACCGGGACAGGGTCCACCGGGGAGCTGTTTTTT
D gene: NA; clone size: NA; J gene: TRBJ2-4; V gene: TRBV11-3; CDR3 protein: CASSLGRGKNIQYF; CDR3 DNA: TGTGCCAGCAGCTTAGGCAGGGGCAAAAACATTCAGTACTTC
D gene: TRBD2; clone size: NA; J gene: TRBJ2-1; V gene: TRBV27; CDR3 protein: CASSYRITSGKRNEQFF; CDR3 DNA: TGTGCCAGCAGTTACCGAATCACTAGCGGGAAACGCAATGAGCAGTTCTTC
D gene: TRBD1; clone size: once; J gene: TRBJ2-7; V gene: TRBV4-1; CDR3 protein: CASSQAGTDLREQYF; CDR3 DNA: TGCGCCAGCAGCCAAGCCGGGACAGACCTAAGGGAGCAGTACTTC
D gene: NA; clone size: NA; J gene: TRBJ2-2; V gene: TRBV10-3; CDR3 protein: CAISVPGVNTGELFF; CDR3 DNA: TGTGCCATCAGTGTACCGGGGGTGAACACCGGGGAGCTGTTTTTT
D gene: NA; clone size: NA; J gene: TRBJ1-4; V gene: TRBV7-9; CDR3 protein: CASSLVDSSNEKLFF; CDR3 DNA: TGTGCCAGCAGCTTAGTGGACAGTTCTAATGAAAAACTGTTTTTT
D gene: NA; clone size: once; J gene: TRBJ2-5; V gene: TRBV7-9; CDR3 protein: CASSLGAGVETQYF; CDR3 DNA: TGTGCCAGCAGCTTAGGGGCAGGGGTAGAGACCCAGTACTTC
D gene: TRBD2; clone size: once; J gene: TRBJ2-1; V gene: TRBV5-1; CDR3 protein: CASSLLAGRSYNEQFF; CDR3 DNA: TGCGCCAGCAGCTTACTAGCGGGCAGATCCTACAATGAGCAGTTCTTC
D gene: NA; clone size: NA; J gene: TRBJ2-1; V gene: TRBV18; CDR3 protein: CASSRQGLGSYNEQFF; CDR3 DNA: TGTGCCAGCTCCCGACAGGGACTGGGCTCCTACAATGAGCAGTTCTTC
D gene: NA; clone size: NA; J gene: TRBJ2-7; V gene: TRBV18; CDR3 protein: CASSPSDTSYEQYF; CDR3 DNA: TGTGCCAGCTCACCATCCGACACCTCCTACGAGCAGTACTTC
D gene: TRBD2; clone size: once; J gene: TRBJ2-2; V gene: TRBV19; CDR3 protein: CASRSSGRIDTGELFF; CDR3 DNA: TGTGCCAGCCGCTCTAGCGGGAGGATCGACACCGGGGAGCTGTTTTTT
D gene: TRBD1; clone size: NA; J gene: TRBJ1-2; V gene: TRBV6-5; CDR3 protein: CAIKTGVYGYTF; CDR3 DNA: TGTGCTATTAAGACAGGGGTATATGGCTACACCTTC
D gene: NA; clone size: NA; J gene: TRBJ2-2; V gene: TRBV6-1; CDR3 protein: CASIKGRTGELFF; CDR3 DNA: TGTGCCAGCATCAAGGGGCGGACCGGGGAGCTGTTTTTT
D gene: TRBD2; clone size: NA; J gene: TRBJ2-1; V gene: TRBV27; CDR3 protein: CASSSLSGSMDEQFF; CDR3 DNA: TGTGCCAGCAGTTCGCTAAGCGGGAGTATGGATGAGCAGTTCTTC
D gene: TRBD1; clone size: NA; J gene: TRBJ2-7; V gene: TRBV12-5; CDR3 protein: CASGSLMRDSPYEQYF; CDR3 DNA: TGTGCTAGTGGTTCACTCATGAGGGACAGTCCCTACGAGCAGTACTTC
D gene: NA; clone size: NA; J gene: TRBJ1-2; V gene: TRBV4-2; CDR3 protein: CASSQDGSYGYTF; CDR3 DNA: TGTGCCAGCAGCCAAGACGGGAGCTATGGCTACACCTTC
D gene: NA; clone size: NA; J gene: TRBJ1-1; V gene: TRBV27; CDR3 protein: CASRIQGMNTEAFF; CDR3 DNA: TGTGCCAGCAGGATCCAGGGCATGAACACTGAAGCTTTCTTT
D gene: TRBD1; clone size: NA; J gene: TRBJ1-2; V gene: TRBV5-6; CDR3 protein: CASSPRTGHGLGYGYTF; CDR3 DNA: TGTGCCAGCAGCCCGAGGACAGGTCACGGTTTAGGCTATGGCTACACCTTC
D gene: TRBD2; clone size: NA; J gene: TRBJ2-1; V gene: TRBV7-3; CDR3 protein: CASSNGLAGGQFF; CDR3 DNA: TGTGCCAGCAGCAACGGACTAGCGGGCGGTCAATTCTTC
D gene: NA; clone size: NA; J gene: TRBJ1-6; V gene: TRBV11-2; CDR3 protein: CASSLGPTGLNSPLHF; CDR3 DNA: TGTGCCAGCAGCTTAGGCCCGACAGGATTAAATTCACCCCTCCACTTT
D gene: NA; clone size: NA; J gene: TRBJ2-7; V gene: TRBV5-8; CDR3 protein: CASSLVGVEQYF; CDR3 DNA: TGTGCCAGCAGCTTGGTGGGCGTCGAGCAGTACTTC
D gene: NA; clone size: NA; J gene: TRBJ1-3; V gene: TRBV28; CDR3 protein: CASRGGAGPSGNTIYF; CDR3 DNA: TGTGCCAGCAGGGGAGGGGCAGGGCCCTCTGGAAACACCATATATTTT
D gene: NA; clone size: NA; J gene: TRBJ2-7; V gene: TRBV5-4; CDR3 protein: CASSLSGSGGYEQYF; CDR3 DNA: TGTGCCAGCAGCTTGAGTGGGAGTGGCGGCTACGAGCAGTACTTC